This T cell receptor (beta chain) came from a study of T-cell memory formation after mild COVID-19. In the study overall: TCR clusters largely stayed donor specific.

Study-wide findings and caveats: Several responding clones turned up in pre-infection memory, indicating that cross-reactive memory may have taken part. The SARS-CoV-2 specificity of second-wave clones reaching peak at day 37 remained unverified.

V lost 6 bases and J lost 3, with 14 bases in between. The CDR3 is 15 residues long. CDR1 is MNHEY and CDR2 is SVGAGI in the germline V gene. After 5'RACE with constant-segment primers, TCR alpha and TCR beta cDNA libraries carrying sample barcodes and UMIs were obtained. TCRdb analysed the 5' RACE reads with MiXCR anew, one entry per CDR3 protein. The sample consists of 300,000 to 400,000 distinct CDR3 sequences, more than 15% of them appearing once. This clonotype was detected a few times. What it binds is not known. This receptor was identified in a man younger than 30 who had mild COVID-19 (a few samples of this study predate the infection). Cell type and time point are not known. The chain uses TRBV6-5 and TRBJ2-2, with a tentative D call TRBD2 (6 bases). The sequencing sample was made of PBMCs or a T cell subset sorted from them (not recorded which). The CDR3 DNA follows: TGTGCCAGCAGATCTGGGGGGACCGACACCGGGGAGCTGTTTTTT. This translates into CASRSGGTDTGELFF.